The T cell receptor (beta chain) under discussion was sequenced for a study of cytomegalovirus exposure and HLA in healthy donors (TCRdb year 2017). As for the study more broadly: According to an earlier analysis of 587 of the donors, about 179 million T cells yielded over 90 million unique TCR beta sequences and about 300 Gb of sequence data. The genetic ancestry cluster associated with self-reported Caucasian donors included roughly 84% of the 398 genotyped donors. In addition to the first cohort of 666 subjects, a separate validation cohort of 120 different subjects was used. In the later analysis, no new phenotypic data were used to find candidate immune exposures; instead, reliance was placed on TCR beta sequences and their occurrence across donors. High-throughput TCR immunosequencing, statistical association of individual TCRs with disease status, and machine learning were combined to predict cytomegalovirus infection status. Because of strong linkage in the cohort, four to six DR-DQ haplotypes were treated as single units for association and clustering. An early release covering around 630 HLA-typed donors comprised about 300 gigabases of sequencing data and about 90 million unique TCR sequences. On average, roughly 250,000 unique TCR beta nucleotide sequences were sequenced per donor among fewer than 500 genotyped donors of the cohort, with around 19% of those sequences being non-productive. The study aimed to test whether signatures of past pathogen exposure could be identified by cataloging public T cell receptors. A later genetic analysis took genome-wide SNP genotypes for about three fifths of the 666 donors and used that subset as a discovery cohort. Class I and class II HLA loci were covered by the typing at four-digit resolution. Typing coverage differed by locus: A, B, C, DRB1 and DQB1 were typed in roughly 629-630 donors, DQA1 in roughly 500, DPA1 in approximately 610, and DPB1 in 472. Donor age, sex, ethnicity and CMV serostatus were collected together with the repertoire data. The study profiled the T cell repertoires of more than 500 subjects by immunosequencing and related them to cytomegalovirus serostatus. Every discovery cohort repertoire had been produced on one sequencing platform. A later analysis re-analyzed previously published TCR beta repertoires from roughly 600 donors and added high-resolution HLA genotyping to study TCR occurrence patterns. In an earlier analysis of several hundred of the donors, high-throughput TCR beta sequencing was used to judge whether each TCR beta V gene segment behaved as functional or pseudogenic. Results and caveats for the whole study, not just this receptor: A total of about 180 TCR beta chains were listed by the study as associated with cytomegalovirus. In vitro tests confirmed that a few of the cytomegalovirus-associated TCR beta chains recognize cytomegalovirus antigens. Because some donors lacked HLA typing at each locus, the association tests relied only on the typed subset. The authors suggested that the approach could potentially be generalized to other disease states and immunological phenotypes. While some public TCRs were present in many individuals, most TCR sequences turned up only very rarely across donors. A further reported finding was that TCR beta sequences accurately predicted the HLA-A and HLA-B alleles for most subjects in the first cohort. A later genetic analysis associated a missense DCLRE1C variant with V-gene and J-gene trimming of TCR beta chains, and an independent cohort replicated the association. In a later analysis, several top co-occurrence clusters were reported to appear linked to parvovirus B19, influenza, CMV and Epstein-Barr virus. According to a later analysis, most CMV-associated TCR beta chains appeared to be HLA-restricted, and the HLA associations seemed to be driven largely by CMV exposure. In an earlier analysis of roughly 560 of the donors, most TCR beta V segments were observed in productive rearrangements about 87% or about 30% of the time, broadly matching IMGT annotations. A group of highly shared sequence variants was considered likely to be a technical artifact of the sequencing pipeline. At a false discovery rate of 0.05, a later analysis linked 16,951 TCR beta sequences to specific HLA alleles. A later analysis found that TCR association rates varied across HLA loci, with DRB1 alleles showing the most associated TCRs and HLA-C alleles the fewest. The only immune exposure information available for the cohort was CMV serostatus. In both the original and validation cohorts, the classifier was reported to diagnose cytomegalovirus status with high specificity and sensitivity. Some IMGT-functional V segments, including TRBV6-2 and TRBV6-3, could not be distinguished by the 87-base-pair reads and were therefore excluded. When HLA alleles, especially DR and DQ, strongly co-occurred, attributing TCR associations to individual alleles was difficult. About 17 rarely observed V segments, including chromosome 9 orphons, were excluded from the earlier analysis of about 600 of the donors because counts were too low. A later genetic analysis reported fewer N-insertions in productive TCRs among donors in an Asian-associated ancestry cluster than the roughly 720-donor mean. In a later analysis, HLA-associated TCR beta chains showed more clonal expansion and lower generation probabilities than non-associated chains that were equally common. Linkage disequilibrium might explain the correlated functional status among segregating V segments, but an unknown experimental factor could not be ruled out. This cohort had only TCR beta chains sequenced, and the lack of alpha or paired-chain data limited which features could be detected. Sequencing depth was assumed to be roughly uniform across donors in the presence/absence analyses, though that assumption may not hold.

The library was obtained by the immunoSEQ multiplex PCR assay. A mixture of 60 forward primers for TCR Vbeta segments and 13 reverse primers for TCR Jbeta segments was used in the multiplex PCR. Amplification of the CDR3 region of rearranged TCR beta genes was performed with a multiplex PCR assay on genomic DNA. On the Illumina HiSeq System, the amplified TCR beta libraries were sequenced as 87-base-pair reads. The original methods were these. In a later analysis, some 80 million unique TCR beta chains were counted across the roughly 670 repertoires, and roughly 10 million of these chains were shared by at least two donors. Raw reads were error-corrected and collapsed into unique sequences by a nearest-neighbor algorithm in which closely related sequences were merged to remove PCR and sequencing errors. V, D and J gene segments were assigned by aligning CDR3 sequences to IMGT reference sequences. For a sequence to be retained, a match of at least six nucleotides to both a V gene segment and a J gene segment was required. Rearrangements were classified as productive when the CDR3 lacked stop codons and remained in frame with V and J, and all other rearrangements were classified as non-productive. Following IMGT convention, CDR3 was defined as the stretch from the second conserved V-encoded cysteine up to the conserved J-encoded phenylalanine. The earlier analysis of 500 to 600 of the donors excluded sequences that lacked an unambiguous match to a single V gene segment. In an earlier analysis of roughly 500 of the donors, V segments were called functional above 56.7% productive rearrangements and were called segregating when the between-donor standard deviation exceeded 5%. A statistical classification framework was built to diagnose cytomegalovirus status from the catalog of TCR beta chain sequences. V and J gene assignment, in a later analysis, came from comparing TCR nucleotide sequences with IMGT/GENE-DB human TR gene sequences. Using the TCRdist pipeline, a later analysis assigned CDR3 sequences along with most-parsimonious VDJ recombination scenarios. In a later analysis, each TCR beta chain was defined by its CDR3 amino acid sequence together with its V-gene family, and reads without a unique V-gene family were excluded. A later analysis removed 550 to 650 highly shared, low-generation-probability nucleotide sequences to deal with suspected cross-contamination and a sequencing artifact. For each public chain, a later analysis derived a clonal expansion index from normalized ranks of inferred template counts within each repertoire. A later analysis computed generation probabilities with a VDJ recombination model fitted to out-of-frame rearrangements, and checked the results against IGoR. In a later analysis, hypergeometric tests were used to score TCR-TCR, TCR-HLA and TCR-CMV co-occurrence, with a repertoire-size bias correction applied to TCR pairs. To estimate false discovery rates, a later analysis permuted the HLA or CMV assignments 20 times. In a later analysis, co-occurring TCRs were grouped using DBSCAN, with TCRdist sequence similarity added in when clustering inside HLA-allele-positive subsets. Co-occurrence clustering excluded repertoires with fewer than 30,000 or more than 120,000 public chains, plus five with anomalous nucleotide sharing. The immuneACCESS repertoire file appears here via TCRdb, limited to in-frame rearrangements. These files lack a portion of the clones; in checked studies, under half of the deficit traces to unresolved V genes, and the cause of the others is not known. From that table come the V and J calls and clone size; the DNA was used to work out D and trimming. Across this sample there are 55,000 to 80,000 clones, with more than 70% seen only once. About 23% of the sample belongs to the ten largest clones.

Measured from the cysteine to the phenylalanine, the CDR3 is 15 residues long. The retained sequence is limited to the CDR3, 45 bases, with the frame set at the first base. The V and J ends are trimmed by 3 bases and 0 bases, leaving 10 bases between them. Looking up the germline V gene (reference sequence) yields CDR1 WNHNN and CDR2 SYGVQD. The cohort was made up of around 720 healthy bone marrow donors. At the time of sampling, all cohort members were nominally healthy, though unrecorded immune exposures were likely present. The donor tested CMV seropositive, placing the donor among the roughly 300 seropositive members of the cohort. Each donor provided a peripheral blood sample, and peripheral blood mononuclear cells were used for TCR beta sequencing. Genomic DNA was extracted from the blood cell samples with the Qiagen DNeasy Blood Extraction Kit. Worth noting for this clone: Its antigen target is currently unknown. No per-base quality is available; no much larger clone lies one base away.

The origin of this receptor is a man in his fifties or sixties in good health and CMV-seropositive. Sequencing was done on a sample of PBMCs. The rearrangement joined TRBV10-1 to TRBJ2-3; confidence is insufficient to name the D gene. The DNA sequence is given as TGCGCCAGCAGTGACGAGAGAGTGAGCACAGATACGCAGTATTTT. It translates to CASSDERVSTDTQYF.